The 28 T cell receptor beta chains below all came from one sample that was sequenced in a study of T-cell reconstitution after alpha-beta-depleted transplantation in children. The TCRbeta library incorporated unique molecular identifiers. TCRdb fed the PCR reads into MiXCR, producing one record per CDR3 protein. The data show roughly 240,000 distinct CDR3 sequences, around 8% seen once. Source: PBMCs, mostly from graft donor cells, taken 180 days after TCRalphabeta/CD19-depleted stem cell transplant. The origin of the receptors is a male patient between 10 and 17 years old who had a stem cell transplant for acute lymphoblastic leukemia, so the T cells may come from the graft donor.

This clonotype was picked up many times. J is TRBJ2-2 and V is TRBV11-2; D possibly corresponds to TRBD1 (6 bases). CDR1 is SGHAT, CDR2 FQNNGV, per germline. CDR3 size: 15 residues. V lost 2 bases and J 4 bases, leaving 11 bases between the germline ends. CDR3 sequence reads: CASSLRGSFTGELFF. The CDR3 region has the DNA TGTGCCAGCAGCTTAAGGGGGAGTTTCACCGGGGAGCTGTTTTTT.

This clonotype was observed many times. The V gene is TRBV2, the J gene TRBJ1-2, with TRBD1 matching over 10 bases. V gave up 5 bases and J gave up 3 bases; unmatched junction bases: 3. CDR1 SNHLY and CDR2 FYNNEI come from the germline V gene. The CDR3 spans 14 residues. This chain's CDR3 is CASSSGTGDYGYTF. CDR3 nucleotide sequence: TGTGCCAGCAGTTCCGGGACAGGGGACTATGGCTACACCTTC.

Many counts were recorded for this clonotype. The V and J genes are TRBV11-2 and TRBJ2-2; D is undetermined. Trimming removed 2 bases from V and 7 bases from J, with 23 bases in between. Germline CDR1 and CDR2: SGHAT and FQNNGV. The CDR3 totals 18 residues. The CDR3 protein is CASSLLHSRESLRGELFF. The CDR3 nucleotides read TGTGCCAGCAGCTTACTCCACTCCAGAGAGTCCCTACGCGGGGAGCTGTTTTTT.

This clonotype was picked up many times. The chain is built from TRBV29-1 and TRBJ1-2; 7 bases agree with TRBD1. This CDR3 has 12 residues. In germline, CDR1 is SQVTM, CDR2 ANQGSEA. V was pared by 7 bases and J by 4 bases, with 6 bases of the junction left unmatched. The CDR3 region has the DNA TGCAGCGGGGGTACAGGGGTCTATGGCTACACCTTC. Protein: CSGGTGVYGYTF. The whole variable domain, remainder taken from reference TRBV29-1 and TRBJ1-2, is SAVISQKPSRDICQRGTSLTIQCQVDSQVTMMFWYRQQPGQSLTLIATANQGSEATYESGFVIDKFPISRPNLTFSTLTVSNMSPEDSSIYLCSGGTGVYGYTFGSGTRLTVV.

There are many counts of this clonotype. Here the CDR3 DNA reads TGTGCCAGTTTTGGAGGCTATTACAATGAGCAGTTCTTC. This encodes CASFGGYYNEQFF. The chain joins TRBV28 to TRBJ2-1; D is possibly TRBD2 (5 bases). Trimming took 9 bases from V and 4 from J, leaving 13 bases between them. CDR1 is MDHEN, CDR2 SYDVKM, per germline. The CDR3 extends over 13 amino acids.

The chain combines TRBV5-4 with TRBJ2-2, with D unclear. This CDR3 has 16 amino acids. Trimming stripped 4 bases from V and 0 bases from J, with 13 bases between. Germline-derived CDR1 and CDR2 are SGHNT and YYREEE (reference sequence). The CDR3 loop is CASSNGRVPNTGELFF. For the CDR3, the DNA is TGTGCCAGCAGCAACGGACGGGTCCCGAACACCGGGGAGCTGTTTTTT.

The sample holds many counts of this clonotype. This chain joins TRBV28 and TRBJ2-6; the D is unclear. V lost 6 bases and J 0 bases, leaving 9 bases between the germline ends. This CDR3 spans 15 amino acids. Germline values: CDR1 MDHEN, CDR2 SYDVKM. The CDR3 reads CASSRRSSGANVLTF. The CDR3 bases are TGTGCCAGCAGCCGACGGTCCTCTGGGGCCAACGTCCTGACTTTC.

This clonotype has a count of ten or more. The rearrangement links TRBV12-3 or TRBV12-4 to TRBJ1-5; no clear D. This CDR3 comprises 14 residues. Trimming stripped 6 bases from V and 0 bases from J, with 9 bases between. This CDR3 reads CASSRQSSNQPQHF. CDR3 DNA: TGTGCCAGCAGCAGACAAAGTAGCAATCAGCCCCAGCATTTT.

At least ten counts were recorded for this clonotype. The chain carries TRBV7-2 and TRBJ1-4, with 7 bases fitting TRBD1. Germline V CDR1 and CDR2: SGHTA, FQGNSA. The CDR3 extends over 15 amino acids. The trim removed 5 bases at V and 4 bases at J, leaving 7 bases unmatched. CDR3 coding DNA: TGTGCCAGCAGCCAGGGGGGGCAGAGTAATGAAAAACTGTTTTTT. Encoded protein: CASSQGGQSNEKLFF.

This clonotype was recorded many times. The V call is TRBV20-1, the J call TRBJ1-5; D not certain. V was pared by 3 bases and J by 2 bases, with 5 bases between. CDR3 length: 12 amino acids. CDR1 DFQATT and CDR2 SNEGSKA come from the germline V gene (reference sequence). For the CDR3, the DNA is TGCAGTGCTAGGAGAGGCAATCAGCCCCAGCATTTT. It codes for CSARRGNQPQHF.

CDR3 amino acids: CSARDLWQLGGNEQFF. DNA of the CDR3: TGCAGTGCTAGAGATCTTTGGCAGCTTGGTGGGAATGAGCAGTTCTTC. The rearrangement links TRBV20-1 to TRBJ2-1; D gene ambiguous. The V end lost 0 bases, the J end lost 7 bases, and 19 bases lay between the germline ends. CDR3 size: 16 residues. Germline V lookup: CDR1 DFQATT, CDR2 SNEGSKA (reference sequence).

This clonotype was seen at least ten times. The chain is built from TRBV7-2 and TRBJ1-2, with 10 nucleotides matching TRBD1. This CDR3 has 13 residues. The germline V gene encodes CDR1 SGHTA and CDR2 FQGNSA. Trimming removed 5 bases from V and 8 bases from J; junction bases left unmatched: 5. CDR3 DNA: TGTGCCAGCAGCCCAGACAGGGGGCGCGGCTACACCTTC. As protein: CASSPDRGRGYTF.

The J gene is TRBJ2-1, the V gene TRBV19; TRBD1 might be the D (6 bases). The V end was cut by 3 bases, the J end by 8 bases, with 14 bases between. The CDR3 consists of 14 residues. Germline loops: CDR1 LNHDA, CDR2 SQIVND (reference sequence). In DNA, the CDR3 is TGTGCCAGTAGTATTTTACCAGGGGTGGATGAGCAGTTCTTC. This translates into CASSILPGVDEQFF.

This clonotype was counted ten times or more. The chain is built from TRBV11-2 and TRBJ2-1; D is possibly TRBD2 (6 bases). In germline, CDR1 is SGHAT, CDR2 FQNNGV. V was cut by 0 bases and J by 0 bases, with 15 bases left in between. This CDR3 spans 18 amino acids. CDR3 region: CASSLEGPGTGSYNEQFF. In DNA, the CDR3 is TGTGCCAGCAGCTTAGAGGGGCCAGGGACTGGCTCCTACAATGAGCAGTTCTTC. Full variable domain (outside the CDR3, taken from reference TRBV11-2 and TRBJ2-1): EAGVAQSPRYKIIEKRQSVAFWCNPISGHATLYWYQQILGQGPKLLIQFQNNGVVDDSQLPKDRFSAERLKGVDSTLKIQPAKLEDSAVYLCASSLEGPGTGSYNEQFFGPGTRLTVL.

This clonotype was recorded at least ten times. This chain uses TRBV7-9 with TRBJ2-3; TRBD1 might be the D (5 bases). The CDR3 is 14 amino acids. With 2 bases removed from V and 3 bases from J, the gap between germline ends came to 9 bases. Germline V lookup: CDR1 SEHNR, CDR2 FQNEAQ (reference sequence). The CDR3 spells CASSLTQGTDTQYF. In DNA, the CDR3 is TGTGCCAGCAGCTTAACGCAGGGAACAGATACGCAGTATTTT.

In its sample, this clonotype was seen many times. V and J are TRBV10-3 and TRBJ2-7; D is unresolved. The V and J ends lost 7 bases and 2 bases respectively, with 12 bases between them. In germline, CDR1 is ENHRY, CDR2 SYGVKD. CDR3 length equals 13 residues. Written as DNA, the CDR3 is TGTGCCATCACTGCGCAGGATCCCTACGAGCAGTACTTC. Its translation: CAITAQDPYEQYF.

The table lists this clonotype with many counts. V is TRBV14 and J is TRBJ1-2; 9 nucleotides agree with TRBD1. The CDR3 contains 14 residues. Germline CDR1 reads SGHDN; CDR2 reads FVKESK. Trimming took 4 bases from V and 4 from J; bases not matched to a gene: 4. CDR3: CASSPTGGSYGYTF. Here the CDR3 DNA reads TGTGCCAGCAGCCCCACAGGGGGCAGCTATGGCTACACCTTC.

This clonotype appeared many times. V gene TRBV7-9 combines with J gene TRBJ2-4; a weak D match, TRBD2 (6 bases). This CDR3 contains 17 residues. V lost 4 bases, J lost 2 bases, and 18 bases lay in between. Germline V gives CDR1 SEHNR, CDR2 FQNEAQ (reference sequence). In DNA form, the CDR3 reads TGTGCCAGCAGCTCAAGACTAGGATTAGGGACCAAAAACATTCAGTACTTC. Amino acid sequence: CASSSRLGLGTKNIQYF.

This clonotype was seen at least ten times. DNA for the CDR3: TGTGCCAGCAGTTTCTCAGGGAACACTGAAGCTTTCTTT. Residues: CASSFSGNTEAFF. The chain employs TRBV12-3 or TRBV12-4 and TRBJ1-1; D uncertain. Trimming left V 3 bases short and J 1 base short, with 6 bases between. CDR3 length: 13 residues.

In this sample, this clonotype turned up many times. A junction end diverges from the germline sequence, so it may reflect a read error. The V call is TRBV28, the J call TRBJ2-1; possible D gene TRBD2, 6 bases. The CDR3 is made up of 12 amino acids. CDR1 and CDR2 from the germline V gene are MDHEN and SYDVKM. The CDR3 DNA reads TGTGCCACCGGGGACTCCAACAATGAGCAGTTCTTC. This gives the protein CATGDSNNEQFF. The variable domain in full, completed from reference TRBV28 and TRBJ2-1, reads DVKVTQSSRYLVKRTGEKVFLECVQDMDHENMFWYRQDPGLGLRLIYFSYDVKMKEKGDIPEGYSVSREKKERFSLILESASTNQTSMYLCATGDSNNEQFFGPGTRLTVL.

Ten or more counts support this clonotype. The chain has TRBV6-2 or TRBV6-3 and TRBJ2-7; TRBD2 matches 8 bases. Losses at the gene ends were 0 bases for V and 6 bases for J; bases not matched to a gene: 4. CDR3 length: 14 residues. Germline CDR1 reads MNHEY; CDR2 reads SVGEGT. This CDR3 is CASSYSGTSREQYF. CDR3 DNA: TGTGCCAGCAGTTACTCCGGGACTAGTCGCGAGCAGTACTTC.

In this sample, this clonotype turned up many times. DNA for the CDR3: TGTGCCACCAGGGACAGGGGAGAGACCCAGTACTTC. Encoded protein: CATRDRGETQYF. V and J are TRBV24-1 and TRBJ2-5; 9 positions agree with TRBD1. The germline V gene has CDR1 KGHDR and CDR2 SFDVKD. This CDR3 has 12 residues. The V segment lost 7 bases and the J segment 4 bases; nucleotides outside the gene matches: 0.

This clonotype was found many times. The chain employs TRBV20-1 and TRBJ2-7; D is unclear. CDR3 size: 10 residues. Germline CDR1 is DFQATT and CDR2 is SNEGSKA (reference sequence). The V and J ends lost 6 bases and 2 bases respectively, with 5 bases between them. In DNA, the CDR3 is TGCAGTGCCCTCGCCTACGAGCAGTACTTC. Protein product: CSALAYEQYF.

This clonotype was detected many times. J is TRBJ2-5 and V is TRBV4-1, with no clear D. Germline V gene sequence: CDR1 MGHRA, CDR2 YSYEKL. V was pared by 0 bases and J by 2 bases, with 10 bases between. The CDR3 contains 15 residues. The CDR3 DNA is TGCGCCAGCAGCCAAGAAGGTAGGGCTCAAGAGACCCAGTACTTC. Translation: CASSQEGRAQETQYF.

This clonotype was recorded at least ten times. The J gene is TRBJ2-2, the V gene TRBV6-5; either TRBD1 or TRBD2 may fit D (5 bases each). CDR1 and CDR2 (germline): MNHEY, SVGAGI. V lost 4 bases, J lost 5 bases, and 14 bases lay in between. This CDR3 is 15 amino acids long. This chain's CDR3 is CASSFSVGETGELFF. The CDR3 bases are TGTGCCAGCAGTTTTTCGGTGGGGGAGACCGGGGAGCTGTTTTTT.

The table lists this clonotype with many counts. The genes are TRBV12-3 or TRBV12-4 and TRBJ2-4, with 9 nucleotides matching TRBD1. J gave up 12 bases and V 7 bases, and 4 bases lay outside the gene matches. This CDR3 has 11 amino acids. CDR3 DNA: TGTGCCAGCACCGGACAGGGGACTCAGTACTTC. Translating it yields CASTGQGTQYF.

This clonotype was seen at least ten times. V usage is TRBV6-5 and J usage is TRBJ1-1, with D possibly being TRBD1 (6 bases). In germline, CDR1 is MNHEY, CDR2 SVGAGI. Trimming removed 5 bases from V and 0 bases from J, with 13 bases in between. The CDR3 loop spans 15 amino acids. The CDR3 sequence: CASSIQGSMNTEAFF. CDR3 DNA sequence: TGTGCCAGCAGTATCCAGGGGTCCATGAACACTGAAGCTTTCTTT.

This clonotype was picked up a small number of times. This chain links TRBV5-6 with TRBJ1-3, with 8 bases aligning to TRBD1. CDR3 length: 17 residues. The V gene's germline CDR1 is SGHDT and CDR2 YYEEEE. The trim removed 4 bases at V and 0 bases at J, leaving 9 bases unmatched. CDR3 residues: CASSNWTGPLSGNTIYF. Here the CDR3 DNA reads TGTGCCAGCAGCAACTGGACAGGGCCACTCTCTGGAAACACCATATATTTT.